This T cell receptor beta chain appears in the sequencing data of a study of shared clonotypes between healthy human individuals. CDR3 length: 14 amino acids. CDR1 and CDR2 from the germline V gene are SGHTA and FQGTGA. Trimming pared 0 bases from V and 7 bases from J, leaving 11 bases between. Produced via immunoSEQ multiplex PCR; TCRdb's table is partial and in-frame only. Of 2 million to 2.5 million clones listed, roughly 92% are singletons. Sequencing was done on a sample of naive CD4+ T cells from PBMCs. Subset described: CD45RA+ positively selected. The TCR was taken from a man aged 18 to 30 in good health. Some clones in this sample may be carry-over from other donors' samples. This rearrangement joins TRBV7-3 to TRBJ2-3; possible D gene TRBD1, 5 bases. The DNA for the CDR3 is TGTGCCAGCAGCTTAACCCTTGGGGCGAATACGCAGTATTTT. Residues: CASSLTLGANTQYF.